The 25 T cell receptor beta chains given below trace back to one sample, sequenced in a study of tissue T cells after allogeneic stem cell transplantation. Time point noted: mouse harvest day 14 after allogeneic transplant. Tail vein injection delivered 10^7 T-cell-depleted bone marrow cells and 10^6 splenic CD5+ T cells. Sequencing used immunoSEQ multiplex PCR; TCRdb keeps in-frame clones, though not all of them. The sample includes about 880 clones, 53% of them seen just once. Sequencing used liver tissue. The receptors here all came from a female BALB/c mouse given C57BL/6 T cells with graft-versus-host disease after an allogeneic hematopoietic cell transplant.

With respect to this clone: Mouse gene names and germline throughout. Read data end 1 residue before the CDR3 end; the end is taken from the germline J gene. J is TRBJ1-4 and V is TRBV23; the table gives TRBD1 as D, unverified against the DNA. The CDR3 sequence is 16 residues long. Germline CDR1 KGHTA, CDR2 FQNQQP. The part of the CDR3 DNA that was read is TGCTCCAGCAGTCACCCCGGGACAGGGACCAACGAAAGATTATTT. It is translated as CSSSHPGTGTNERLF. The whole CDR3 reads CSSSHPGTGTNERLFF.

This clone is hyperexpanded by share. These gene names are mouse names. The sequenced part of the CDR3 DNA is TGTGCAAGCAGCGAAGGGACAGCAAACACAGAAGTCTTC. Translated: CASSEGTANTEVF. The entire CDR3 sequence reads CASSEGTANTEVFF. The V gene is TRBV16, the J gene TRBJ1-1, with 7 nucleotides matching TRBD1. The CDR3 is cut off 1 residue early in the read; its end comes from the germline J gene. Germline CDR1 is SGHSA and CDR2 is FRNQAP. V was pared by 5 bases and J by 0 bases, with 3 bases of the junction left unmatched. This CDR3 comprises 14 residues.

The sample holds a few counts of this clone. Gene names and germline refer to mouse. The read is 1 residue too short to cover the CDR3 end, so that end is filled in from the germline J gene. The chain has TRBV26 and TRBJ2-1; 10 bases line up with TRBD1. In germline, CDR1 is KGHPV, CDR2 FQNQEV (reference sequence). Trimming cost V 6 bases and J 4 bases; bases outside gene matches: 6. The length of the CDR3 is 15 residues. Incomplete CDR3 DNA: TGTGCCAGCAGACCGGACAGGGGGGGGTATGCTGAGCAGTTC. This sequence encodes CASRPDRGGYAEQF. The CDR3 in full is CASRPDRGGYAEQFF. Looking up the rest from reference TRBV26 and TRBJ2-1 gives the full variable domain: NSKVIQTPRYLVKGQGQKAKMRCIPEKGHPVVFWYQQNKNNEFKFLINFQNQEVLQQIDMTEKRFSAECPSNSPCSLEIQSSEAGDSALYLCASRPDRGGYAEQFFGPGTRLTVL.

With respect to this clone: The gene names given are mouse names. The read comes to an end 1 residue before the CDR3 does, leaving the germline J gene to fill in the end. The rearrangement joins TRBV3 to TRBJ2-7, with D perhaps TRBD1 (5 bases). From germline, CDR1 is SNHLY and CDR2 FYNGKV (reference sequence). Between the trimmed V and J ends, which lost 3 bases and 4 bases, there was a span of 7 bases. The CDR3 length is 12 residues. CDR3 residues: CASSFDRYEQYF. The CDR3 DNA, read in part, is TGTGCCAGCAGCTTTGACAGATATGAACAGTAC.

Comments on this clone: Gene names follow the mouse nomenclature. The DNA ends 1 residue before the CDR3 does, and the rest of the CDR3 is filled in from the germline J gene. The chain links TRBV21 to TRBJ2-2; 8 bases agree with TRBD2. TRBV21 is identified as an open reading frame with a role that is uncertain. The CDR3 is made up of 17 amino acids. V gave up 0 bases and J gave up 0 bases; unmatched junction bases: 3. CDR3 residues: CASSQSGGAPNTGQLYF. Incomplete CDR3 DNA: TGTGCTAGCAGTCAATCGGGGGGGGCGCCAAACACCGGGCAGCTCTAC.

The sample holds a few counts of this clone. The gene names here belong to mouse. The missing CDR3 end, 1 residue past where the read stops, is filled in from the germline J gene. This chain links TRBV29 with TRBJ2-7; TRBD1 might be the D (5 bases). This CDR3 comprises 12 residues. The germline CDR1 and CDR2 sequences are MSHET and SYDVDS. V lost 4 bases, J lost 3 bases, and 7 bases lay in between. The CDR3 bases that were read are TGTGCTAGCAGTTCAGACAGCTATGAACAGTAC. This translates into CASSSDSYEQY. The full-length CDR3 reads as CASSSDSYEQYF.

With respect to this clone: The genes and germline here are from mouse. The read gets to within 1 residue of the CDR3 end, and the germline J gene fills in the rest. The chain links TRBV26 to TRBJ1-6, with 8 positions matching TRBD1. TRBJ1-6 is an ORF, with its function uncertain. CDR1 and CDR2 from the germline V gene are KGHPV and FQNQEV (reference sequence). The CDR3 sequence is 14 residues long. The V and J ends lost 6 bases and 7 bases, in that order; junction bases with no gene match: 5. The CDR3 region is CASRRQGWNSPLYF. The CDR3 DNA, read in part, is TGTGCCAGCAGGCGACAGGGGTGGAATTCGCCCCTCTAC.

A note on this clone: Any gene name here is a mouse gene name. The read halts 1 residue ahead of the CDR3 end, with the missing end drawn from the germline J gene. V is TRBV1 and J is TRBJ2-7; 10 nucleotides line up with TRBD1. Germline lookup yields CDR1 NSQYPW and CDR2 LRSPGD (reference sequence). CDR3 length: 14 amino acids. With 1 base clipped from V and 6 bases from J, the junction kept 3 bases outside the gene matches. The CDR3 here is CTCSAAGTGVEQYF. Incomplete CDR3 DNA: TGCACCTGCAGTGCAGCCGGGACAGGGGTTGAACAGTAC.

A note on this clone: The gene names here belong to mouse. The CDR3 end falls 1 residue outside the read, so it is completed with the germline J gene. The chain joins TRBV4 to TRBJ2-2, with D unclear. CDR1 and CDR2 (germline): LGHDT, YNNKQL (reference sequence). Trimming stripped 4 bases from V and 6 bases from J, with 9 bases between. This CDR3 spans 13 amino acids. This CDR3 reads CASSLPPPGQLYF. CDR3 DNA (partial): TGTGCCAGCAGCTTACCCCCGCCCGGGCAGCTCTAC.

This clone was counted between two and nine times. Gene names follow the mouse nomenclature. Read data end 1 residue before the CDR3 end; the end is taken from the germline J gene. The genes are TRBV13-2 and TRBJ2-7; 9 nucleotides align to TRBD2. Trimming cost V 0 bases and J 0 bases; bases outside gene matches: 1. CDR1 and CDR2 (germline): NNHNN, SYGAGS (reference sequence). CDR3 size: 15 residues. CDR3: CASGDGDWASYEQYF. The sequenced CDR3 bases are TGTGCCAGCGGTGATGGGGACTGGGCCTCCTATGAACAGTAC.

This clone was found a few times. Mouse gene names apply. The read ends 1 residue before the CDR3 terminus; that terminus is restored from the germline J gene. The chain has TRBV13-1 and TRBJ1-4; no clear D. V lost 0 bases and J 0 bases, leaving 12 bases between the germline ends. The germline V gene has CDR1 NSHNY and CDR2 SYGAGN. CDR3 length: 17 amino acids. CDR3 DNA (partial): TGTGCCAGCAGTGATGATGGCAGCCCAATTTCCAACGAAAGATTATTT. Its protein is CASSDDGSPISNERLF. The whole CDR3 reads CASSDDGSPISNERLFF.

On this clone: These gene names are mouse names. The read comes to an end 1 residue before the CDR3 does, leaving the germline J gene to fill in the end. This sequence joins TRBV3 and TRBJ2-7; 10 nucleotides match TRBD2. Germline CDR1 reads SNHLY; CDR2 reads FYNGKV (reference sequence). V trimming: 2 bases; J trimming: 7 bases; junction bases outside the gene matches: 5. The CDR3 length is 14 residues. The CDR3 loop is CASSLKGLGSEQYF. The CDR3 bases that were read are TGTGCCAGCAGCTTAAAGGGACTGGGGAGCGAACAGTAC.

This clone is a singleton in its sample. Each gene name is a mouse one. The read stops 1 residue short of the end of the CDR3; the missing end is completed from the germline J gene. V usage is TRBV3 and J usage is TRBJ1-4, with D uncertain. Trimming cost V 4 bases and J 0 bases, with 6 bases left between them. There are 14 residues in the CDR3. CDR1 is SNHLY, CDR2 FYNGKV, per germline (reference sequence). The CDR3: CASSSGISNERLFF. The CDR3 DNA, read in part, is TGTGCCAGCAGCTCGGGGATTTCCAACGAAAGATTATTT.

Worth noting for this clone: Mouse germline and gene names are used. The read ends 1 residue shy of where the CDR3 ends; the end is completed using the germline J gene. The chain combines TRBV26 with TRBJ2-4, with D unclear. The CDR3 runs to 13 residues. Trimming took 3 bases from V and 0 from J, leaving 4 bases between them. Germline-derived CDR1 and CDR2 are KGHPV and FQNQEV (reference sequence). CDR3: CASSLPSQNTLYF. The sequenced part of the CDR3 DNA is TGTGCCAGCAGTCTTCCAAGTCAAAACACCTTGTAC.

A word on this clone: All gene names here are mouse names. The read terminates 1 residue ahead of where the CDR3 ends, so the germline J gene completes it. The chain combines TRBV26 with TRBJ1-4; the D is unclear. V was cut by 2 bases and J by 4 bases, with 8 bases left in between. The length of the CDR3 is 14 residues. Germline CDR1 and CDR2: KGHPV and FQNQEV (reference sequence). CDR3 DNA, as far as it was read: TGTGCCAGCAGTCTGCCAGGAGACAACGAAAGATTATTT. Protein sequence: CASSLPGDNERLF. The entire CDR3 is CASSLPGDNERLFF.

Of note for this clone: Mouse gene names apply. The read falls 1 residue short of the CDR3 end, and the missing part is taken from the germline J gene. This chain connects TRBV3 to TRBJ2-3; D may be TRBD1 or TRBD2 (7 bases each). CDR3 length equals 15 residues. V was shortened by 3 bases and J by 2 bases, with 12 bases between the two germline ends. The germline gives CDR1 SNHLY, CDR2 FYNGKV (reference sequence). CDR3 loop: CASSFSGGPAETLYF. The sequenced part of the CDR3 DNA is TGTGCCAGCAGCTTCTCAGGGGGGCCTGCAGAAACGCTGTAT.

In regard to this clone: Mouse gene names apply. The read ends 1 residue early relative to the CDR3; the germline J gene fills the gap. The chain combines TRBV12-2 with TRBJ1-2; 7 positions match TRBD1. Germline assignment: CDR1 SGHLS and CDR2 HYDKME. This CDR3 region has 13 residues. V gave up 2 bases and J gave up 2 bases; unmatched junction bases: 1. The CDR3 bases that were read are TGTGCCAGCTCTCCGGGACAGAACTCCGACTACACC. Translation gives CASSPGQNSDYT. The entire CDR3 protein is CASSPGQNSDYTF. Based on the CDR3 plus reference TRBV12-2 and TRBJ1-2, the full variable domain is NSGVVQSPRYIIKGKGERSILKCIPISGHLSVAWYQQTQGQELKFFIQHYDKMERDKGNLPSRFSVQQFDDYHSEMNMSALELEDSAVYFCASSPGQNSDYTFGSGTRLLVI.

This clone was counted only a few times. Mouse names are used for the genes. With the read ending 1 residue before the CDR3 end, the germline J gene is used to fill in that end. The genes are TRBV19 and TRBJ2-1; tentative D call: TRBD1 (6 bases). The CDR3 has 13 amino acids. Germline CDR1 and CDR2: FNHDT and SITEND (reference sequence). Trimming removed 6 bases at V and 3 bases at J, with 10 bases between. The CDR3 protein is CASIGQPYAEQFF. The CDR3 DNA, read in part, is TGTGCCAGCATAGGACAGCCCTATGCTGAGCAGTTC. Filled out from reference TRBV19 and TRBJ2-1, the complete variable domain reads GGIITQTPKFLIGQEGQKLTLKCQQNFNHDTMYWYRQDSGKGLRLIYYSITENDLQKGDLSEGYDASREKKSSFSLTVTSAQKNEMAVFLCASIGQPYAEQFFGPGTRLTVL.

In its sample, this clone was seen a few times. The germline and genes are mouse ones. The read gets to within 1 residue of the CDR3 end, and the germline J gene fills in the rest. This chain links TRBV3 with TRBJ2-7; D is undetermined. The V gene's germline CDR1 is SNHLY and CDR2 FYNGKV (reference sequence). The ends were cut back, 2 bases at V and 0 bases at J, with 5 bases in the middle. The length of the CDR3 is 13 residues. The covered CDR3 bases are TGTGCCAGCAGCTTACAGAGCTCCTATGAACAGTAC. Translating it yields CASSLQSSYEQY. In full, the CDR3 is CASSLQSSYEQYF. Full variable domain (remainder filled in from reference TRBV3 and TRBJ2-7): GPKVLQIPSHQIIDMGQMVTLNCDPVSNHLYFYWYKQILGQQMEFLVNFYNGKVMEKSKLFKDQFSVERPDGSYFTLKIQPTALEDSAVYFCASSLQSSYEQYFGPGTRLTVL.

Note on this clone: Mouse gene names apply. The read comes to an end 1 residue before the CDR3 does, leaving the germline J gene to fill in the end. The chain employs TRBV1 and TRBJ1-1; D not resolved. V lost 1 base, J lost 3 bases, and 3 bases lay in between. This CDR3 spans 12 amino acids. CDR1 and CDR2 (germline): NSQYPW, LRSPGD (reference sequence). CDR3: CTCSAVDTEVFF. Incomplete CDR3 DNA: TGCACCTGCAGTGCAGTAGACACAGAAGTCTTC.

In regard to this clone: Germline and genes here are mouse. The read gets to within 1 residue of the CDR3 end, and the germline J gene fills in the rest. V is TRBV13-1 and J is TRBJ2-2, with 7 bases fitting TRBD1. Per germline, CDR1 NSHNY and CDR2 SYGAGN. This CDR3 has 16 residues. J was trimmed by 1 base and V by 1 base; bases with no gene match: 4. CDR3 DNA, as far as it was read: TGTGCCAGCAGTGATCCCCGGGACAGAAACACCGGGCAGCTCTAC. It codes for CASSDPRDRNTGQLY. The full-length CDR3 reads as CASSDPRDRNTGQLYF.

Comment on this clone: Mouse names are used for the genes. The observed sequence ends 1 residue before the CDR3 terminus, with the missing tail filled in from the germline J gene. The genes are TRBV3 and TRBJ2-2; 8 bases are a match to TRBD1. Germline V gene sequence: CDR1 SNHLY, CDR2 FYNGKV (reference sequence). CDR3 size: 15 residues. V was clipped by 5 bases and J by 4 bases; unmatched bases: 6. The CDR3 is CASSPLQGATGQLYF. The part of the CDR3 DNA that was read is TGTGCCAGCAGCCCCCTGCAGGGGGCCACCGGGCAGCTCTAC.

A few counts support this clone. Gene labels here are mouse ones. The read is 1 residue too short to cover the CDR3 end, so that end is filled in from the germline J gene. The rearrangement joins TRBV16 to TRBJ2-4, with TRBD1 identical over 7 bases. V lost 1 base, J lost 0 bases, and 1 base stayed unmatched. CDR1 is SGHSA, CDR2 FRNQAP, per germline. This CDR3 region has 15 residues. CDR3 sequence reads: CASSLVTGSQNTLYF. The CDR3 bases that were read are TGTGCAAGCAGCTTAGTGACAGGGAGTCAAAACACCTTGTAC.

As regards this clone: The genes are named according to mouse. Read coverage stops 1 residue before the CDR3 terminus; the germline J gene supplies the remainder. The chain links TRBV20 to TRBJ2-5; perhaps D is TRBD1 or TRBD2 (5 bases each). V lost 5 bases and J 6 bases, leaving 6 bases between the germline ends. Germline CDR1 is GFQATS and CDR2 is STVNSAI. This CDR3 contains 10 residues. Here the CDR3 reads CGAGGDTQYF. The DNA read from the CDR3 is TGTGGTGCTGGGGGTGACACCCAGTAC.

This clone was counted between two and nine times. The germline and genes are mouse ones. The read halts 1 residue ahead of the CDR3 end, with the missing end drawn from the germline J gene. This chain connects TRBV3 to TRBJ2-3; TRBD2 agrees at 14 bases. Germline V gene sequence: CDR1 SNHLY, CDR2 FYNGKV (reference sequence). Trimming cost V 5 bases and J 0 bases; bases outside gene matches: 7. This CDR3 contains 18 residues. The CDR3 sequence is CASSPGLGGRGSAETLYF. The sequenced CDR3 bases are TGTGCCAGCAGCCCGGGACTGGGGGGGCGGGGGAGTGCAGAAACGCTGTAT.